This passage covers 20 T cell receptor beta chains from one sample sequenced in a study of blood T cells in healthy people across ages (dated by TCRdb to the mid-2010s). Preparation of the library involved 5' RACE. For sequencing, an Illumina HiSeq 2500 was employed. The second PCR ran for roughly 7 to 12 cycles and used a J-beta primer mix along with a sample-barcoded 5' primer. TCRdb's own reprocessing of the public reads used fastp at Q25 and MiXCR and kept productive beta chains. Each CDR3 protein appears once, grouped with its most common genes and DNA. The sample profile shows some 1.4 million distinct CDR3 sequences; roughly 40% of them were found once. The top ten clones comprise around 8% of the sample. The sample taken for sequencing was blood. Receptor source: a woman younger than 35 in good health.

Details on this clonotype: Germline and junction disagree at one end, which may indicate a read error. The J gene is TRBJ2-1, the V gene TRBV13, with 13 bases fitting TRBD2. Germline values: CDR1 PRHDT, CDR2 FYEKMQ (reference sequence). This CDR3 is 19 amino acids long. The CDR3 DNA is TGTGCCAGCAGCTCCGAACTAGCGGGGGGGCCCAACTCCTACAGTGAGCAGTTCTTC. This sequence encodes CASSSELAGGPNSYSEQFF.

CDR3 amino acids: CSARDSHLAPETQYF. The DNA of the CDR3 is TGCAGTGCTAGAGATTCCCACCTAGCTCCGGAGACCCAGTACTTC. This chain links TRBV20-1 with TRBJ2-5, with TRBD2 as a possible D gene (5 bases). Germline V gives CDR1 DFQATT, CDR2 SNEGSKA (reference sequence). Trimming stripped 0 bases from V and 5 bases from J, with 16 bases between. The CDR3 is 15 residues long.

The rearrangement uses TRBV29-1 and TRBJ2-7; 11 bases map to TRBD1. CDR1 and CDR2 from the germline V gene are SQVTM and ANQGSEA. CDR3 size: 16 residues. The ends lost 0 bases at V and 2 bases at J; junction bases unmatched: 6. CDR3 protein: CSVEDLGTGGTYEQYF. The CDR3 nucleotides read TGCAGCGTTGAAGATCTAGGGACAGGGGGAACCTACGAGCAGTACTTC.

The V call is TRBV19, the J call TRBJ1-2; 11 bases align to TRBD1. J lost 5 bases, V lost 5 bases, and 10 bases had no gene match. The CDR3 covers 16 residues. Germline V gives CDR1 LNHDA, CDR2 SQIVND (reference sequence). As DNA, the CDR3 is TGTGCCAGTAGTGCCGAGGACAGGGGGCTTCATTATGGCTACACCTTC. It yields the protein CASSAEDRGLHYGYTF.

The chain has TRBV4-2 and TRBJ2-1; D is unclear. CDR3 length: 13 amino acids. Trimming took off 1 base at V and 9 bases at J, with 10 bases between the two ends. CDR1 and CDR2 from the germline V gene are LGHNA and YNFKEQ. The DNA of the CDR3 is TGTGCCAGCAGCCAAGTAGATATTCCTGAGCAGTTCTTC. This sequence encodes CASSQVDIPEQFF.

This clonotype was observed a few times. At one end, the junction sequence differs from germline, possibly due to a read error. This chain joins TRBV4-1 and TRBJ2-5; TRBD1 matches at 7 bases. This CDR3 spans 16 amino acids. From germline, CDR1 is MGHRA and CDR2 YSYEKL. The CDR3 bases are TGCACCAGCAGCCAATCGGGACAGCCCAACCAAGAGACCCAGTACTTC. The encoded protein is CTSSQSGQPNQETQYF.

The chain has TRBV28 and TRBJ2-5; D could derive from TRBD1 or TRBD2 (5 bases each). Trimming pared 4 bases from V and 3 bases from J, leaving 18 bases between. This CDR3 has 16 residues. Germline assignment: CDR1 MDHEN and CDR2 SYDVKM. CDR3 sequence (DNA): TGTGCCAGCAGTTATACCGGGACCACCTATAAAGAGACCCAGTACTTC. It specifies CASSYTGTTYKETQYF.

The V gene is TRBV3-1, the J gene TRBJ1-6; D gene unclear. Per the germline V gene, CDR1 is LGHDT and CDR2 is YNNKEL (reference sequence). The CDR3 runs 12 residues. Trimming shortened V by 4 bases and J by 13 bases, and 11 bases separated the two germline ends. The CDR3 nucleotides are TGTGCCAGCAGCCTCCGGCGGGCCCCCCTCCACTTT. Amino acids: CASSLRRAPLHF.

This chain connects TRBV20-1 to TRBJ2-7; D perhaps matches TRBD2 (5 bases). The V and J ends lost 6 bases and 2 bases respectively, with 14 bases between them. Germline CDR1 and CDR2: DFQATT and SNEGSKA (reference sequence). The CDR3 covers 13 residues. DNA of the CDR3: TGCAGTGCCGTATCCAACGGGGCCTACGAGCAGTACTTC. Translation: CSAVSNGAYEQYF.

V and J are TRBV6-5 and TRBJ2-4; the match to TRBD1 covers 7 bases. With the DNA end fitting TRBJ2-7 better, the J assignment may be wrong. The germline CDR1 and CDR2 sequences are MNHEY and SVGAGI. There are 14 residues in the CDR3. CDR3 sequence: CASSPVDRFDEQYF. Here the CDR3 DNA reads TGTGCCAGCAGCCCCGTGGACAGGTTCGACGAGCAGTACTTC.

This chain uses TRBV20-1 with TRBJ2-3; 9 bases map to TRBD2. V was clipped by 6 bases and J by 1 base; unmatched bases: 8. This CDR3 has 15 amino acids. Germline lookup yields CDR1 DFQATT and CDR2 SNEGSKA (reference sequence). The CDR3 DNA follows: TGCAGTGCCCCTCGCGGGGGGGCTGGCACAGATACGCAGTATTTT. Its protein is CSAPRGGAGTDTQYF.

The genes are TRBV2 and TRBJ1-6, with no clear D. The CDR3 covers 13 residues. CDR1 and CDR2 (germline): SNHLY, FYNNEI. V was trimmed by 7 bases and J by 6 bases, leaving 10 bases between them. CDR3 in DNA: TGTGCCAGCAAGTCTGGACCTAATTCACCCCTCCACTTT. This encodes CASKSGPNSPLHF.

There are a few counts of this clonotype. The V and J genes are TRBV27 and TRBJ1-1; D possibly corresponds to TRBD1 (6 bases). The V gene's germline CDR1 is MNHEY and CDR2 SMNVEV (reference sequence). This CDR3 has 14 residues. With 5 bases removed from V and 4 bases from J, the gap between germline ends came to 14 bases. CDR3 DNA: TGTGCCAGCAGTCGGCGGGGGGCGGTCACTGAAGCTTTCTTT. Protein product: CASSRRGAVTEAFF.

This rearrangement joins TRBV12-3 or TRBV12-4 to TRBJ2-1; TRBD1 matches at 8 bases. The CDR3 runs to 16 residues. V lost 3 bases, J lost 5 bases, and 9 bases stayed unmatched. CDR3 sequence (DNA): TGTGCCAGCAGTTTCCGTGGACAGGGACCTAACAATGAGCAGTTCTTC. Protein sequence: CASSFRGQGPNNEQFF.

This clonotype turned up a few times. The V gene is TRBV20-1, the J gene TRBJ2-1, with 7 bases aligning to TRBD2. The germline CDR1 and CDR2 sequences are DFQATT and SNEGSKA (reference sequence). The CDR3 runs to 14 residues. V was pared by 6 bases and J by 4 bases, with 9 bases of the junction left unmatched. The CDR3, as DNA: TGCAGTGCCGCAACTAGCGTCGGGTACAATGAGCAGTTCTTC. Translation: CSAATSVGYNEQFF.

This clonotype was detected a few times. The chain employs TRBV5-1 and TRBJ2-1, with D possibly being TRBD1 (6 bases). The V and J ends lost 4 bases and 0 bases respectively, with 14 bases between them. This CDR3 is 16 amino acids long. Germline V gene lookup returns CDR1 SGHRS and CDR2 YFSETQ. The CDR3 sequence is CASSPDSYPSYNEQFF. CDR3 in DNA: TGCGCCAGCAGCCCGGACAGTTACCCCTCCTACAATGAGCAGTTCTTC.

The genes are TRBV6-5 and TRBJ2-1; D is possibly TRBD1 (5 bases). The better agreement between TRBJ2-7 and the DNA end casts doubt on the J call. This CDR3 spans 13 amino acids. Germline V gene sequence: CDR1 MNHEY, CDR2 SVGAGI. Here the CDR3 reads CASNQGSYNEQYF. The CDR3 region has the DNA TGTGCCAGCAATCAGGGCTCCTACAATGAGCAGTACTTC.

The V and J genes are TRBV28 and TRBJ1-5; tentatively, D is TRBD1 (5 bases). The V end was cut by 5 bases, the J end by 8 bases, with 19 bases between. Germline V gives CDR1 MDHEN, CDR2 SYDVKM. The CDR3 extends over 15 amino acids. The CDR3 sequence: CASSLGVAGRKPQHF. For the CDR3, the DNA is TGTGCCAGCAGTCTGGGGGTCGCAGGGAGGAAGCCCCAGCATTTT.

The J gene is TRBJ1-1, the V gene TRBV29-1, with D possibly being TRBD1 (5 bases). V was pared by 4 bases and J by 7 bases, with 13 bases between. Germline CDR1 and CDR2: SQVTM and ANQGSEA. The CDR3 covers 12 residues. CDR3: CSVVGQGYEAFF. Here the CDR3 DNA reads TGCAGCGTTGTGGGTCAGGGATATGAAGCTTTCTTT.

The V call is TRBV27, the J call TRBJ2-7; tentatively, D is TRBD1 (5 bases). V lost 5 bases and J lost 3, with 11 bases in between. CDR3 length: 13 amino acids. The germline gives CDR1 MNHEY, CDR2 SMNVEV (reference sequence). CDR3 residues: CASSGSQGYEQYF. The CDR3 coding sequence is TGTGCCAGCAGTGGTTCCCAGGGCTACGAGCAGTACTTC.